A selection of T cell receptor beta chains follows, all from one sample in a study of radiotherapy plus CTLA-4 blockade in lung cancer. Here immunoSEQ multiplex PCR was the method, and the copy in TCRdb shows in-frame clones only, minus some. This table has about 32,000 clones, 70% appearing once. The sample in question was peripheral blood, obtained from a patient treated with radiotherapy plus ipilimumab. The receptors originated from a human donor with non-small cell lung cancer who had stable disease on radiotherapy plus ipilimumab. Both conserved end residues are part of each CDR3. A D gene is named only where the DNA matches it firmly. Some rows have no size entry. The others give once, few or many, or a class for an expanded clone.

clone size: few; J gene: TRBJ1-3; V gene: TRBV27; D gene: NA; CDR3 protein: CASKPLSYNSGNTIYF; CDR3 DNA: TGTGCCAGCAAGCCCCTTTCGTACAACTCTGGAAACACCATATATTTT
clone size: NA; J gene: TRBJ1-4; V gene: TRBV7-8; D gene: NA; CDR3 protein: CASTDRPWGEKLFF; CDR3 DNA: TGTGCCAGCACAGACAGGCCTTGGGGGGAAAAACTGTTTTTT
clone size: few; J gene: TRBJ1-1; V gene: TRBV10-3; D gene: NA; CDR3 protein: CAISEVTAEAFF; CDR3 DNA: TGTGCCATCAGTGAAGTCACCGCGGAAGCTTTCTTT
clone size: few; J gene: TRBJ2-3; V gene: TRBV28; D gene: NA; CDR3 protein: CASSLGLATTDTQYF; CDR3 DNA: TGTGCCAGCAGTTTAGGTCTAGCTACAACGGATACGCAGTATTTT
clone size: NA; J gene: TRBJ2-1; V gene: TRBV4-2; D gene: TRBD2; CDR3 protein: CASSPGDLSGLAGDEQFF; CDR3 DNA: TGTGCCAGCAGCCCGGGGGACTTGTCGGGACTAGCTGGAGATGAGCAGTTCTTC
clone size: NA; J gene: TRBJ1-1; V gene: TRBV9; D gene: NA; CDR3 protein: CASSVITDMNTEAFF; CDR3 DNA: TGTGCCAGCAGCGTAATCACGGATATGAACACTGAAGCTTTCTTT
clone size: NA; J gene: TRBJ2-2; V gene: TRBV6-1; D gene: TRBD1; CDR3 protein: CASSAADRVSTGELFF; CDR3 DNA: TGTGCCAGCAGTGCCGCGGACAGGGTTAGCACCGGGGAGCTGTTTTTT
clone size: NA; J gene: TRBJ2-7; V gene: TRBV5-4; D gene: TRBD1; CDR3 protein: CASSSRQGSYEQYF; CDR3 DNA: TGTGCCAGCAGCTCCCGACAGGGTAGCTACGAGCAGTACTTC
clone size: NA; J gene: TRBJ1-1; V gene: TRBV7-3; D gene: TRBD1; CDR3 protein: CASSTWTGWNTEAFF; CDR3 DNA: TGTGCCAGCAGCACGTGGACAGGGTGGAACACTGAAGCTTTCTTT
clone size: once; J gene: TRBJ1-1; V gene: TRBV6-5; D gene: TRBD1; CDR3 protein: CASSYGPRGAEAFF; CDR3 DNA: TGTGCCAGCAGTTACGGGCCCAGGGGGGCTGAAGCTTTCTTT
clone size: NA; J gene: TRBJ2-1; V gene: TRBV7-8; D gene: NA; CDR3 protein: CASSLEYYNEQFF; CDR3 DNA: TGTGCCAGCAGCTTAGAGTATTACAATGAGCAGTTCTTC
clone size: NA; J gene: TRBJ2-1; V gene: TRBV7-9; D gene: TRBD1; CDR3 protein: CASSPGQGHNYNEQFF; CDR3 DNA: TGTGCCAGCAGCCCGGGACAGGGACATAACTACAATGAGCAGTTCTTC
clone size: few; J gene: TRBJ2-2; V gene: TRBV29-1; D gene: TRBD1; CDR3 protein: CSVGTVTGPGELFF; CDR3 DNA: TGCAGCGTTGGGACCGTGACAGGGCCCGGGGAGCTGTTTTTT
clone size: NA; J gene: TRBJ1-5; V gene: TRBV5-8; D gene: TRBD1; CDR3 protein: CASRRTGEAQPQHF; CDR3 DNA: TGTGCCAGCAGAAGGACAGGGGAGGCTCAGCCCCAGCATTTT
clone size: NA; J gene: TRBJ1-5; V gene: TRBV2; D gene: TRBD1; CDR3 protein: CASSEIRQGDRQPQHF; CDR3 DNA: TGTGCCAGCAGTGAAATCCGACAGGGCGACAGACAGCCCCAGCATTTT
clone size: NA; J gene: TRBJ1-4; V gene: TRBV4-1; D gene: NA; CDR3 protein: CASSLGQLNEKLFF; CDR3 DNA: TGCGCCAGCAGCCTTGGACAGCTAAATGAAAAACTGTTTTTT
clone size: NA; J gene: TRBJ1-1; V gene: TRBV28; D gene: NA; CDR3 protein: CASSERGEAFF; CDR3 DNA: TGTGCCAGCAGTGAGAGGGGTGAGGCTTTCTTT
clone size: few; J gene: TRBJ2-6; V gene: TRBV7-9; D gene: TRBD1; CDR3 protein: CASRRDSSGANVLTF; CDR3 DNA: TGTGCCAGCAGACGGGACAGCTCTGGGGCCAACGTCCTGACTTTC
clone size: NA; J gene: TRBJ1-2; V gene: TRBV6-1; D gene: NA; CDR3 protein: CASSAGEVPSAF; CDR3 DNA: TGTGCCAGCAGTGCGGGGGAGGTTCCCTCAGCCTTC
clone size: NA; J gene: TRBJ2-1; V gene: TRBV4-3; D gene: TRBD2; CDR3 protein: CASSQDTSGRESSYNEQFF; CDR3 DNA: TGCGCCAGCAGCCAAGATACTAGCGGGAGGGAAAGTTCCTACAATGAGCAGTTCTTC
clone size: NA; J gene: TRBJ2-7; V gene: TRBV6-1; D gene: NA; CDR3 protein: CASSPQQGRSYEQYF; CDR3 DNA: TGTGCCAGCAGTCCCCAACAGGGGAGGTCCTACGAGCAGTACTTC
clone size: NA; J gene: TRBJ2-7; V gene: TRBV7-3; D gene: NA; CDR3 protein: CASSQGGGSYEQYF; CDR3 DNA: TGTGCCAGCAGCCAGGGGGGCGGCTCCTACGAGCAGTACTTC
clone size: NA; J gene: TRBJ2-7; V gene: TRBV6-5; D gene: NA; CDR3 protein: CASSPITVKTYEQYF; CDR3 DNA: TGTGCCAGCAGCCCCATAACAGTAAAAACCTACGAGCAGTACTTC
clone size: once; J gene: TRBJ1-1; V gene: TRBV14; D gene: NA; CDR3 protein: CASSQGPNRTRGWGTEAFF; CDR3 DNA: TGTGCCAGCAGCCAAGGTCCCAACAGGACGCGGGGGTGGGGCACTGAAGCTTTCTTT
clone size: NA; J gene: TRBJ2-5; V gene: TRBV10-1; D gene: TRBD2; CDR3 protein: CASSERVAGPETQYF; CDR3 DNA: TGCGCCAGCAGTGAGAGGGTAGCGGGACCAGAGACCCAGTACTTC
clone size: NA; J gene: TRBJ2-7; V gene: TRBV5-1; D gene: NA; CDR3 protein: CASSVGGQPSYEQYF; CDR3 DNA: TGCGCCAGCAGCGTTGGAGGGCAGCCCTCCTACGAGCAGTACTTC
clone size: NA; J gene: TRBJ1-2; V gene: TRBV9; D gene: NA; CDR3 protein: CASSVATAYGYTF; CDR3 DNA: TGTGCCAGCAGCGTAGCCACCGCCTATGGCTACACCTTC
clone size: few; J gene: TRBJ2-7; V gene: TRBV6-5; D gene: NA; CDR3 protein: CASSYVGYEQYF; CDR3 DNA: TGTGCCAGCAGTTACGTGGGTTACGAGCAGTACTTC
clone size: NA; J gene: TRBJ1-1; V gene: TRBV6-1; D gene: NA; CDR3 protein: CASSDRMNTEAFF; CDR3 DNA: TGTGCCAGCAGTGACAGGATGAACACTGAAGCTTTCTTT
clone size: NA; J gene: TRBJ2-2; V gene: TRBV29-1; D gene: TRBD1; CDR3 protein: CSVKRTGKILANTGELFF; CDR3 DNA: TGCAGCGTCAAGAGGACAGGGAAAATTCTTGCGAACACCGGGGAGCTGTTTTTT
clone size: NA; J gene: TRBJ2-5; V gene: TRBV28; D gene: NA; CDR3 protein: CASSESGPPETQYF; CDR3 DNA: TGTGCCAGCAGCGAGAGCGGGCCGCCCGAGACCCAGTACTTC
clone size: NA; J gene: TRBJ2-1; V gene: TRBV10-1; D gene: TRBD2; CDR3 protein: CASSGLAGKYNEQFF; CDR3 DNA: TGCGCCAGCAGTGGACTAGCGGGGAAATACAATGAGCAGTTCTTC
clone size: NA; J gene: TRBJ2-1; V gene: TRBV28; D gene: TRBD1; CDR3 protein: CASSLWGTGYNEQFF; CDR3 DNA: TGTGCCAGCAGTTTATGGGGGACAGGGTATAATGAGCAGTTCTTC
clone size: NA; J gene: TRBJ1-6; V gene: TRBV28; D gene: NA; CDR3 protein: CASSFGGWDSPLHF; CDR3 DNA: TGTGCCAGCAGTTTTGGGGGATGGGATTCACCCCTCCACTTT
clone size: medium-sized; J gene: TRBJ2-5; V gene: TRBV28; D gene: NA; CDR3 protein: CASRGLGVDGETQYF; CDR3 DNA: TGTGCCAGCCGAGGCCTCGGGGTTGATGGGGAGACCCAGTACTTC
clone size: few; J gene: TRBJ2-2; V gene: TRBV23-1; D gene: NA; CDR3 protein: CASRHRDPDNTGELFF; CDR3 DNA: TGCGCCAGCAGACACCGGGACCCGGATAACACCGGGGAGCTGTTTTTT
clone size: NA; J gene: TRBJ2-2; V gene: TRBV25-1; D gene: NA; CDR3 protein: CASSKRAGNTGELFF; CDR3 DNA: TGTGCCAGCAGTAAACGGGCCGGAAACACCGGGGAGCTGTTTTTT
clone size: NA; J gene: TRBJ2-7; V gene: TRBV11-3; D gene: NA; CDR3 protein: CASSLPVRGYEQYF; CDR3 DNA: TGTGCCAGCAGCTTACCCGTCCGGGGCTACGAGCAGTACTTC
clone size: NA; J gene: TRBJ1-4; V gene: TRBV6-5; D gene: NA; CDR3 protein: CASSYSIGDPPGKLFF; CDR3 DNA: TGTGCCAGCAGTTACTCGATCGGCGACCCGCCCGGAAAACTGTTTTTT
clone size: few; J gene: TRBJ2-5; V gene: TRBV27; D gene: NA; CDR3 protein: CASSFKAQETQYF; CDR3 DNA: TGTGCCAGCAGTTTCAAGGCTCAAGAGACCCAGTACTTC
clone size: NA; J gene: TRBJ2-2; V gene: TRBV27; D gene: TRBD2; CDR3 protein: CASSFWLAERGELFF; CDR3 DNA: TGTGCCAGCAGTTTCTGGCTAGCGGAGCGAGGGGAGCTGTTTTTT
clone size: NA; J gene: TRBJ2-1; V gene: TRBV29-1; D gene: TRBD2; CDR3 protein: CSLVLWGGPKNGEQFF; CDR3 DNA: TGCAGCCTCGTTCTATGGGGAGGGCCTAAGAACGGTGAGCAGTTCTTC
clone size: NA; J gene: TRBJ1-5; V gene: TRBV21-1; D gene: NA; CDR3 protein: CASSKTRGEGNQPQHF; CDR3 DNA: TGTGCCAGCAGCAAAACCAGGGGGGAAGGCAATCAGCCCCAGCATTTT
clone size: NA; J gene: TRBJ2-2; V gene: TRBV7-3; D gene: NA; CDR3 protein: CASSSRGSNTGELFF; CDR3 DNA: TGTGCCAGCAGCTCAAGGGGCTCGAACACCGGGGAGCTGTTTTTT
clone size: NA; J gene: TRBJ2-7; V gene: TRBV18; D gene: TRBD2; CDR3 protein: CASSLGPSAGGLYEQYF; CDR3 DNA: TGTGCCAGCTCATTGGGGCCCAGTGCGGGAGGTCTCTACGAGCAGTACTTC
clone size: NA; J gene: TRBJ1-1; V gene: TRBV28; D gene: TRBD1; CDR3 protein: CASGGTPGQGYIEAFF; CDR3 DNA: TGTGCCAGCGGGGGTACTCCGGGACAGGGGTACATTGAAGCTTTCTTT
clone size: NA; J gene: TRBJ2-5; V gene: TRBV18; D gene: NA; CDR3 protein: CASSLDRGGETQYF; CDR3 DNA: TGTGCCAGCTCACTCGACAGGGGAGGGGAGACCCAGTACTTC
clone size: NA; J gene: TRBJ1-2; V gene: TRBV19; D gene: NA; CDR3 protein: CASSILSDSSLGYGYTF; CDR3 DNA: TGTGCCAGTAGTATCTTGTCGGACTCCTCGTTGGGCTATGGCTACACCTTC
clone size: NA; J gene: TRBJ2-3; V gene: TRBV5-1; D gene: TRBD2; CDR3 protein: CASSLDPGLAGQTTDTQYF; CDR3 DNA: TGCGCCAGCAGCTTGGACCCGGGACTAGCGGGCCAAACCACAGATACGCAGTATTTT
clone size: NA; J gene: TRBJ2-7; V gene: TRBV7-3; D gene: NA; CDR3 protein: CASSSSSSGGEAQYF; CDR3 DNA: TGTGCCAGCAGCTCCAGTTCATCAGGGGGGGAGGCGCAGTACTTC
clone size: medium-sized; J gene: TRBJ2-7; V gene: TRBV5-1; D gene: NA; CDR3 protein: CASSRSSPPPYEQYF; CDR3 DNA: TGCGCCAGCAGCCGCAGCTCCCCTCCACCCTACGAGCAGTACTTC
clone size: NA; J gene: TRBJ2-3; V gene: TRBV29-1; D gene: NA; CDR3 protein: CSVERGARTDTQYF; CDR3 DNA: TGCAGCGTTGAACGGGGGGCTAGGACAGATACGCAGTATTTT
clone size: NA; J gene: TRBJ2-2; V gene: TRBV5-1; D gene: NA; CDR3 protein: CASNAHGAAGELFF; CDR3 DNA: TGCGCCAGCAATGCTCACGGGGCGGCGGGGGAGCTGTTTTTT
clone size: NA; J gene: TRBJ1-4; V gene: TRBV19; D gene: TRBD1; CDR3 protein: CASSDRGGNEKLFF; CDR3 DNA: TGTGCCAGTAGCGACAGGGGGGGAAATGAAAAACTGTTTTTT
clone size: NA; J gene: TRBJ2-1; V gene: TRBV6-1; D gene: TRBD2; CDR3 protein: CASRELAGREQFF; CDR3 DNA: TGTGCCAGCAGGGAACTAGCGGGACGGGAGCAGTTCTTC
clone size: NA; J gene: TRBJ2-3; V gene: TRBV5-1; D gene: TRBD2; CDR3 protein: CASSLGASGLTDTQYF; CDR3 DNA: TGCGCCAGCAGCTTGGGGGCTAGCGGACTCACAGATACGCAGTATTTT
clone size: NA; J gene: TRBJ2-7; V gene: TRBV7-9; D gene: NA; CDR3 protein: CASSLLSIGAYEQYF; CDR3 DNA: TGTGCCAGCAGCCTACTCTCGATCGGAGCCTACGAGCAGTACTTC
clone size: NA; J gene: TRBJ2-5; V gene: TRBV18; D gene: NA; CDR3 protein: CASSPAEETQYF; CDR3 DNA: TGTGCCAGCTCACCGGCGGAAGAGACCCAGTACTTC
clone size: NA; J gene: TRBJ2-1; V gene: TRBV7-2; D gene: TRBD2; CDR3 protein: CASSLKAGPEQFF; CDR3 DNA: TGTGCCAGCAGCTTAAAAGCGGGACCCGAGCAGTTCTTC